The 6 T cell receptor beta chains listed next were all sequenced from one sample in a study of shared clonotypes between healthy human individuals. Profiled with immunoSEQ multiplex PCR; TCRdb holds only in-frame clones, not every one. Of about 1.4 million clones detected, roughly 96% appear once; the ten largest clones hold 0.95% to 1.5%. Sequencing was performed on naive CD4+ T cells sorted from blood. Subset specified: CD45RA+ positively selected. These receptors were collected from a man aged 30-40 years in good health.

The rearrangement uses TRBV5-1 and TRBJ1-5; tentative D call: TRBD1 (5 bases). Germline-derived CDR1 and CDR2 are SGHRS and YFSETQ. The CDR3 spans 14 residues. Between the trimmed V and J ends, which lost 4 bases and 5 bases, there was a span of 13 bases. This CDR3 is CASSPGPKDQPQHF. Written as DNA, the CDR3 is TGCGCCAGCAGCCCGGGACCCAAAGATCAGCCCCAGCATTTT.

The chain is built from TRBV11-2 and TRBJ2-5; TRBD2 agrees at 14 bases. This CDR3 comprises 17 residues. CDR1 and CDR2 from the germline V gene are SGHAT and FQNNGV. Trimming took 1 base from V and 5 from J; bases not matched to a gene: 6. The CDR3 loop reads CASSLGTSGRPGETQYF. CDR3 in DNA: TGTGCCAGCAGCTTAGGGACTAGCGGGAGGCCGGGTGAGACCCAGTACTTC.

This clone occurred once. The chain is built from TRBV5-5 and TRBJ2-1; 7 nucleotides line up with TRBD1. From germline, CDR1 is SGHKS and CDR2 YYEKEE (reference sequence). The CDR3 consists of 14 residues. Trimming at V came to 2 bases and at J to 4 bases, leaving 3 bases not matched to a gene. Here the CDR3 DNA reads TGTGCCAGCAGCTTAAAGGACAGGTACAATGAGCAGTTCTTC. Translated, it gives CASSLKDRYNEQFF.

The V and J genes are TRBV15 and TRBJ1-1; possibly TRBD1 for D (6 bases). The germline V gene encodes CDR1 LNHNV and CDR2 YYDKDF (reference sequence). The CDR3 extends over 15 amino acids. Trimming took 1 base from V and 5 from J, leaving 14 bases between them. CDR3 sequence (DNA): TGTGCCACCAGCAGAGCGTTACAGGGAATAACTGAAGCTTTCTTT. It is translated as CATSRALQGITEAFF.

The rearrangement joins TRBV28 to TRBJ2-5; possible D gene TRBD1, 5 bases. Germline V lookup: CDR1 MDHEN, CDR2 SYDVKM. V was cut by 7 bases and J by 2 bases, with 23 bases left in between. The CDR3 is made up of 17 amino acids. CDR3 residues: CASTPTKGRGGQETQYF. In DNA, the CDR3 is TGTGCCAGCACTCCAACGAAGGGAAGGGGTGGGCAAGAGACCCAGTACTTC.

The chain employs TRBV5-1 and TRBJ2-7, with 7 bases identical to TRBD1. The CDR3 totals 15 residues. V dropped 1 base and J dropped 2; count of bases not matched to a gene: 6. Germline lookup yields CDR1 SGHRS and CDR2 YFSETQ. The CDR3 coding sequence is TGCGCCAGCAGCTTGTCGGGACAGCGGACCTACGAGCAGTACTTC. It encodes CASSLSGQRTYEQYF.